This T cell receptor beta chain was retrieved from a study of blood T cell repertoires in COVID-19. The CDR3 runs 15 residues. Looked up from germline, CDR1 is MGHDK and CDR2 is SYGVNS. J lost 9 bases, V lost 6 bases, and 12 bases had no gene match. Sequencing used immunoSEQ multiplex PCR; TCRdb keeps in-frame clones, though not all of them. The sample records some 180,000 clones, over 80% being singletons. Someone with COVID-19 had been met by exposed participants within 2 weeks before study entry. Sequencing was performed on PBMCs or T cells enriched from blood (not recorded which). The TCR sequence derives from a woman in her twenties or thirties who had been exposed to COVID-19. The rearrangement links TRBV25-1 to TRBJ2-1; 9 nucleotides agree with TRBD1. CDR3 in DNA: TGTGCCAGCAGAGCCGGGACAGGGACCCTCGGTGAGCAGTTCTTC. Its translation is CASRAGTGTLGEQFF.